The present TCR beta chain was sequenced within a study of technical replicates of blood from several donors. CDR1 is SGHKS and CDR2 is YYEKEE in the germline V gene (reference sequence). There are 15 residues in the CDR3. The V gene lost 4 bases and the J gene lost 3 bases, with 13 bases spanning the gap. The protocol was immunoSEQ multiplex PCR, while the TCRdb copy is restricted to in-frame clones and leaves out a portion. The data show 75,000 to 100,000 clones, 94% seen once. The specimen was T cells isolated from PBMCs. This TCR derives from a human donor in good health. V and J are TRBV5-5 and TRBJ2-2; D is possibly TRBD2 (6 bases). The CDR3, as DNA: TGTGCCAGCAGCAGTAGCGGTCCCGACACCGGGGAGCTGTTTTTT. As protein: CASSSSGPDTGELFF.